A single T cell receptor (beta chain) is shown here with its context. What it binds is unknown. The data were obtained in a study of CD8+ T cells in alopecia areata. Study information: Treatment with tofacitinib (6 to 18 months) was followed by 6 months off drug.

CDR1 SQVTM and CDR2 ANQGSEA come from the germline V gene. The germline V and J ends were trimmed by 1 base and 5 bases, with 11 bases remaining between them. The CDR3 extends over 14 amino acids. cDNA serving as the sequencing template came from extracted, reverse transcribed RNA. Clones were sequenced by immunoSEQ multiplex PCR, and TCRdb holds only the in-frame ones, with some missing. The sample lists around 140,000 clones, around 51% seen once, with 0.99% in the top ten. Notes on the study in general: More clonal than normal scalp was lesional scalp, particularly alopecia totalis/universalis.

The starting material was CD4+ T cells sorted from blood, obtained at week 0. The TCR originated in a human donor with alopecia areata. V usage is TRBV29-1 and J usage is TRBJ2-2; D is uncertain. The CDR3 loop reads CSVEGTLRTGELFF. CDR3 nucleotide sequence: TGCAGCGTTGAAGGGACCCTACGAACCGGGGAGCTGTTTTTT.